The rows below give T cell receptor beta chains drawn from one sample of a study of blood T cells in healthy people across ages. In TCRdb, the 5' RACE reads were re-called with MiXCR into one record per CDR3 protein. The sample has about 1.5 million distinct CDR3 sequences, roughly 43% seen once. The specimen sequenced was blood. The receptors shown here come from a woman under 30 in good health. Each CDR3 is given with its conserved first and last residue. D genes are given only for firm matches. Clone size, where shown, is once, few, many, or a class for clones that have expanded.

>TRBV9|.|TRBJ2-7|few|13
TGTGCCAGCAGCCCAACCTTGTTCGACGAGCAGTACTTC
CASSPTLFDEQYF
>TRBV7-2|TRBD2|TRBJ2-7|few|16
TGTGCCAGCAGCATGGGCAGGCTAGCGGGGATCTACGAGCAGTACTTC
CASSMGRLAGIYEQYF
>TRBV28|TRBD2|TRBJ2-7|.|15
TGTGCCAGCAGCCCACTAGCGGGCACAACCTACGAGCAGTACTTC
CASSPLAGTTYEQYF
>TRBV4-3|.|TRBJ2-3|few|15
TGCGCCAGCAGCCAACTTGCTAGCGAAACAGATACGCAGTATTTT
CASSQLASETDTQYF
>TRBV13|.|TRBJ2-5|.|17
TGTGCCAGCAGCTTATTAGGCGGCAGAGGGGTTCAAGAGACCCAGTACTTC
CASSLLGGRGVQETQYF
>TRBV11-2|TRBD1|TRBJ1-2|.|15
TGTGCCAGCAGCGCCCAGGGGGAACCTTACTATGGCTACACCTTC
CASSAQGEPYYGYTF
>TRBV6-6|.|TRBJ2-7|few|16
TGTGCCAGCAGTTACTCGCCAGGGATTAACTCCTACGAGCAGTACTTC
CASSYSPGINSYEQYF
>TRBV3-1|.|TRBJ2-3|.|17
TGTGCCAGCAGAATTAAACCTCGGGACACATCCACAGATACGCAGTATTTT
CASRIKPRDTSTDTQYF
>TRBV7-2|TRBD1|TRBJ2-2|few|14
TGTGCCAGCAGCACAGTAGGGACAGACGGGGAGCTGTTTTTT
CASSTVGTDGELFF
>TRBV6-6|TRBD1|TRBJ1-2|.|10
TGTGCCAGCAACAGGGGTGGCTACACCTTC
CASNRGGYTF
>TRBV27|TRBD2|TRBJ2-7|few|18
TGTGCCAGCAGACCGCCCCCCTCTAGCGGGAGAGGTTCCTACGAGCAGTACTTC
CASRPPPSSGRGSYEQYF
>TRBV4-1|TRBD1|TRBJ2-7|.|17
TGCGCCAGCAGCCAGACGCCCCGGGACAGGGTTTCGAATGAGCAGTACTTC
CASSQTPRDRVSNEQYF
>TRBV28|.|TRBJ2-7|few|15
TGTGCCAGCAGAACGGACTACCTACTTACCTACGAGCAGTACTTC
CASRTDYLLTYEQYF
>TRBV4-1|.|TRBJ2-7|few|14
TGCGCCAGCAGCCAAGTACTAGTGCCACACGAGCAGTACTTC
CASSQVLVPHEQYF
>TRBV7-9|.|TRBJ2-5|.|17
TGTGCCAGCAGCTCAAGGGAAGGTTTAAGCTCCTACAATGAGCAGTACTTC
CASSSREGLSSYNEQYF